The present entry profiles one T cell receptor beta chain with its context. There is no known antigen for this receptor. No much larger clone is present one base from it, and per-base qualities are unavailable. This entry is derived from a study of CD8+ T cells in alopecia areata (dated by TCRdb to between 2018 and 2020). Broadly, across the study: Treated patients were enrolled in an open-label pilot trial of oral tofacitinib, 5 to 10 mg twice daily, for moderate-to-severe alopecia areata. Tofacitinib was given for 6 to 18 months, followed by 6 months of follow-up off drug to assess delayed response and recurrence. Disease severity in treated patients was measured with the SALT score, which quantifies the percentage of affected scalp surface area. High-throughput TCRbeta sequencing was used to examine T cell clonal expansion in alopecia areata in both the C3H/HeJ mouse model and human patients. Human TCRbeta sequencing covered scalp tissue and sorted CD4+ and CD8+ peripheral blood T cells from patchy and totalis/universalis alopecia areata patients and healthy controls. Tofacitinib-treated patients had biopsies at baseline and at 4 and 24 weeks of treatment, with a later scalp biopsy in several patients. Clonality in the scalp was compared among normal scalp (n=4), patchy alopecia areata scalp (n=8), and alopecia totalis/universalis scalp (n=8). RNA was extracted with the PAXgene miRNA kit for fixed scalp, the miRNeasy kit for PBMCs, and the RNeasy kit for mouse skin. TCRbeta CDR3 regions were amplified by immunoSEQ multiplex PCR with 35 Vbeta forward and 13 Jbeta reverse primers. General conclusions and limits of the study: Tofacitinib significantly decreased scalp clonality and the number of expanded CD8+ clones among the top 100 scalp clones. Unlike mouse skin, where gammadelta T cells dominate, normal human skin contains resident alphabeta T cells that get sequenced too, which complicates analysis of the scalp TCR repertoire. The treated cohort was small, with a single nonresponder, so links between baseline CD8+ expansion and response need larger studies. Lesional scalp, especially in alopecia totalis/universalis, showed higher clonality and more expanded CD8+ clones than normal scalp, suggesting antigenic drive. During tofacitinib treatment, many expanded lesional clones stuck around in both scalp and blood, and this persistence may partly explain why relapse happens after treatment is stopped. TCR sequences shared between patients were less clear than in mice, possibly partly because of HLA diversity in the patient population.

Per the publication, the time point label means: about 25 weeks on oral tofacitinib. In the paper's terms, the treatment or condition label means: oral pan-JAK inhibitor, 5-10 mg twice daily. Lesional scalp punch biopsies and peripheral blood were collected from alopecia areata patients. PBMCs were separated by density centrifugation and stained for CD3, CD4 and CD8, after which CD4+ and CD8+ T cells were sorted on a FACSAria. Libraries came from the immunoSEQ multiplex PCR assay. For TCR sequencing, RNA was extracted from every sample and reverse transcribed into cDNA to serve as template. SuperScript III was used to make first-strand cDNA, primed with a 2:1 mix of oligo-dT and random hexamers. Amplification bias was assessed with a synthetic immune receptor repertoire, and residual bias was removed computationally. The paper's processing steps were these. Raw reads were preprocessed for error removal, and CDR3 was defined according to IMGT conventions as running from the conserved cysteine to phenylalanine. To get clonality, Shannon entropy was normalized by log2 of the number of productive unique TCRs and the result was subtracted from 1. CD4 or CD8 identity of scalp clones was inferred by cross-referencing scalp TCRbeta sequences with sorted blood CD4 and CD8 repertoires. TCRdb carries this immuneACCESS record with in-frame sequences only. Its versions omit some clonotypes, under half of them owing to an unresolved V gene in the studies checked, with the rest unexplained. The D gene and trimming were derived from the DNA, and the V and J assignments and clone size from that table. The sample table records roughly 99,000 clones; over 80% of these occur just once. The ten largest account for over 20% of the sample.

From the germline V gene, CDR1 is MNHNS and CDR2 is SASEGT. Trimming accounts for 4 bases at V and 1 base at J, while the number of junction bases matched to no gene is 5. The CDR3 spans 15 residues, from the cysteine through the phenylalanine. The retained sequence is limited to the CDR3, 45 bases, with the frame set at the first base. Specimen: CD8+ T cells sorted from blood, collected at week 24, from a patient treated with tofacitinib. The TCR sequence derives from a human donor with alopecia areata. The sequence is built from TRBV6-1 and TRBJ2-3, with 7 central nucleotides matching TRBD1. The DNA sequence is TGTGCCAGCAGTGTCCGGGACAGAGGCACAGATACGCAGTATTTT. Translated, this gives CASSVRDRGTDTQYF.